Reported below is one TCR beta chain. This clone was picked up a small number of times. Which antigen it targets is not known. It has no much larger one-base neighbor in the sample; base qualities were not kept. Libraries were made using the immunoSEQ multiplex PCR assay. Here the immuneACCESS table is served through TCRdb, limited to in-frame sequences with V and J called. Missing clones are a known gap in these copies; in checked studies unresolved V genes cover under half, and the rest lacks a known reason. The table for this sample lists about 660,000 clones; around 87% of them were counted only once. In total, the top ten clones hold more than 0.009% of the sample. CDR1 and CDR2 were assigned from the germline V gene as LGHNA and YNFKEQ. From the cysteine up to the phenylalanine, the CDR3 has a length of 15 residues. Only the CDR3 portion is preserved as DNA: 45 bases, with reading frame beginning at the first base. V is shortened by 1 base, J by 5 bases, and the region joining them spans 14 bases.

The data belong to a study of shared T cell receptors in the human thymus (TCRdb year 2021). With respect to the entire study: The study investigated the way shared, self-reactive T-cell receptor alpha chains are produced in the human thymus.

This sample also belongs to another study, concerning human thymus T cells. As the second publication notes: Donors were immunologically healthy infants undergoing open corrective cardiac surgery for congenital heart defects in Finland. Thymus tissue was collected as surgical resects that were removed during corrective cardiac surgery. Usage of V and J gene segments appeared to be biased in both the thymic and the peripheral blood repertoires. Highly overlapping thymic TCR repertoires among unrelated individuals were reported in the related research. The study used 7 or 8 infant thymus samples plus four related peripheral blood samples to characterize TCR alpha and beta repertoires. Donor ages ranging from about 7 to 250 days were recorded, and several male and a couple of female infants were included in the cohort. Thymocytes were freed from the tissue by mechanical means and kept at -70 degrees C as pellets of roughly 8.5-31 million cells. Genomic DNA was extracted from frozen cell pellets with a QIAsymphony instrument. The immunoSEQ multiplex PCR assay was used to amplify the TCRB and TCRAD loci from a standardized quantity of quality-controlled genomic DNA. The amplicons spanned the V(D)J region and were long enough to cover the CDR3 and allow V and J genes to be identified. The amplicons were sequenced on an Illumina platform via the commercial immunoSEQ service. Primer bias and sequencing errors were corrected as previously described, and TCRAD and TCRB were defined on the basis of the IMGT database. Repertoires were analysed with immunoSEQ Analyzer 3.0 and VDJTools, covering basic statistics, V/J segment usage, diversity estimates, rarefaction and pairwise overlap. Diversity was estimated using the Chao1, ChaoE, Efron-Thisted, Shannon and inverse Simpson indices, and was also estimated on datasets down-sampled to the size of the smallest sample. Repertoire overlap used strict matching of CDR3 nucleotide sequence, V gene and J gene, with Jaccard-based multidimensional scaling clustering. On average, thymus samples yielded about 730,000 unique TCRB clonotypes, whereas blood samples yielded roughly 81,000.

The clonotype originates from a boy under two years old with a congenital heart defect. Donor details come from another sample of the same person, matched by shared clones. The rearranged chain carries TRBV4-2 and TRBJ2-5; tentative D gene TRBD2, with 6 bases matching. Input material: thymocytes. The bases read TGTGCCAGCAGCCAAGGGGTCCCGGGGGTGGAGACCCAGTACTTC. Translated, this gives CASSQGVPGVETQYF.